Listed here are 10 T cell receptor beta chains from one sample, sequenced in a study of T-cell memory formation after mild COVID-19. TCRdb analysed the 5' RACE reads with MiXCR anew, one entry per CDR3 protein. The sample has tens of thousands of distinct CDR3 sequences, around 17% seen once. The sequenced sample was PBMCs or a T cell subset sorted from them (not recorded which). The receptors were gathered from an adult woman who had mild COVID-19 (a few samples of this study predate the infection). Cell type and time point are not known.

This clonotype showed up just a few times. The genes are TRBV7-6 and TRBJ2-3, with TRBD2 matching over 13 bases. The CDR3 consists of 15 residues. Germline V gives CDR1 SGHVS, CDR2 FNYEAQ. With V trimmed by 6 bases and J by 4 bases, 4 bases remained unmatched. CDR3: CASSWTSGSPDTQYF. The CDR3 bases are TGTGCCAGCAGTTGGACTAGCGGGAGCCCAGATACGCAGTATTTT. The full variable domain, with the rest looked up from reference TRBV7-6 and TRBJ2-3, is GAGVSQSPRYKVTKRGQDVALRCDPISGHVSLYWYRQALGQGPEFLTYFNYEAQQDKSGLPNDRFSAERPEGSISTLTIQRTEQRDSAMYRCASSWTSGSPDTQYFGPGTRLTVL.

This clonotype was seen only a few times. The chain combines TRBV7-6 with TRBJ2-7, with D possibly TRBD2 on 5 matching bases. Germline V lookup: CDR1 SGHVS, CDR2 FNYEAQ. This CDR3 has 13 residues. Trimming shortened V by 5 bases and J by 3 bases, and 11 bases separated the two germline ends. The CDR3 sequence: CASSQTGIYEQYF. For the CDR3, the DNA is TGTGCCAGCAGCCAGACGGGAATCTACGAGCAGTACTTC.

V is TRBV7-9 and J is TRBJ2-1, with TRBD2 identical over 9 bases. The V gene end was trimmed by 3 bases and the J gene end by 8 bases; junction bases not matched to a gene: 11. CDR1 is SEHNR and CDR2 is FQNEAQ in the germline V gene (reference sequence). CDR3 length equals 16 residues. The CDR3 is CASSLPEASGIYEQFF. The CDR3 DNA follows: TGTGCCAGCAGCTTGCCTGAGGCTAGCGGGATCTATGAGCAGTTCTTC.

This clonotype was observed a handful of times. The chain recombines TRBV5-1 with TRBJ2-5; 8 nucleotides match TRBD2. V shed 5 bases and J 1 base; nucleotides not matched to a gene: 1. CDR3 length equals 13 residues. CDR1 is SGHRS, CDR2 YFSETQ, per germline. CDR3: CASRLAAQETQYF. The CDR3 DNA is TGCGCCAGCAGACTAGCGGCCCAAGAGACCCAGTACTTC.

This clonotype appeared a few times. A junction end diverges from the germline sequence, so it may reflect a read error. CDR3 loop: CASSQGFLMEHF. The CDR3 DNA sequence: TGTGCCAGCAGCCAAGGGTTCTTGATGGAGCACTTC. The chain is built from TRBV14 and TRBJ2-1; D not resolved. CDR1 SGHDN and CDR2 FVKESK come from the germline V gene. The CDR3 runs to 12 residues.

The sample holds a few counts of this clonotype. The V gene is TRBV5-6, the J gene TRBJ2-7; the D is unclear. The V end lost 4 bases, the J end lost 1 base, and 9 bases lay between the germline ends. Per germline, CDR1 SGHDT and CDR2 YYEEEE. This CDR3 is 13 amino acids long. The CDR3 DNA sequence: TGTGCCAGCAGCGCACCAGAGTCCTACGAGCAGTACTTC. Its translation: CASSAPESYEQYF.

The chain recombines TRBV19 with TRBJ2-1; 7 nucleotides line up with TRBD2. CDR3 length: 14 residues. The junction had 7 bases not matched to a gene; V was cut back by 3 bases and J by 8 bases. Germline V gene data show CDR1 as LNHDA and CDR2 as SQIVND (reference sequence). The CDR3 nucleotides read TGTGCCAGTAGTATTGGGAGGGAGTTCTATGAGCAGTTCTTC. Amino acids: CASSIGREFYEQFF.

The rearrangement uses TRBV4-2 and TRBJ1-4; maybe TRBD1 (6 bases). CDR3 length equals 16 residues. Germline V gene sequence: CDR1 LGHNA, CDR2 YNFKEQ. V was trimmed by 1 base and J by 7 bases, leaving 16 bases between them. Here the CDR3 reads CASSQGVEGVGEKLFF. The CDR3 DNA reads TGTGCCAGCAGCCAAGGTGTCGAGGGGGTTGGTGAAAAACTGTTTTTT.

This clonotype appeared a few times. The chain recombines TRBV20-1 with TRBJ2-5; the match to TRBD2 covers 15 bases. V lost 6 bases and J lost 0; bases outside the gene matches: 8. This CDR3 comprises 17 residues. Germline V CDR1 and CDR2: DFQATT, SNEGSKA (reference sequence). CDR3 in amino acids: CSADGLAGGPYQETQYF. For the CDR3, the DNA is TGCAGTGCCGATGGACTAGCGGGAGGGCCGTACCAAGAGACCCAGTACTTC.

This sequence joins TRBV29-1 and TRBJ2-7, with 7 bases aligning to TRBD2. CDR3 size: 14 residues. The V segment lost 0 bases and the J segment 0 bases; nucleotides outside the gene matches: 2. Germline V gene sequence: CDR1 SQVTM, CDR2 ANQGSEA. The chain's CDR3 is CSVEEGGGSYEQYF. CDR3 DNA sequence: TGCAGCGTTGAAGAAGGCGGGGGCTCCTACGAGCAGTACTTC.